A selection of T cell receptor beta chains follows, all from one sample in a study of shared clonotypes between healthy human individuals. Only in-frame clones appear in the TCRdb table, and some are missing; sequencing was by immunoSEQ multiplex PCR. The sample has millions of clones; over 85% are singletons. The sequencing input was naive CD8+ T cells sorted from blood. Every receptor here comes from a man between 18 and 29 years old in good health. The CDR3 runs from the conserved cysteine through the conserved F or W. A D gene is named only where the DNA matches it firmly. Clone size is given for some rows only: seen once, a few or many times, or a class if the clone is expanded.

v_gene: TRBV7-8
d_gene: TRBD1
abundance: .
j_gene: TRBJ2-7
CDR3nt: TGTGCCAGCAGCTGGGGACAGACCTACGAGCAGTACTTC
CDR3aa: CASSWGQTYEQYF

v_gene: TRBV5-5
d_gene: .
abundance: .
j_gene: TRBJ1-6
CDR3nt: TGTGCCAGCAGCTTAGGTGGTTCACCCCTCCACTTT
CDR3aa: CASSLGGSPLHF

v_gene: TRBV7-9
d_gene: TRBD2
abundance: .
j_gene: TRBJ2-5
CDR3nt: TGTGCCAGCAGCTCCCGGACTAGCGGCCTAATCGGAGAGACCCAGTACTTC
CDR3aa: CASSSRTSGLIGETQYF

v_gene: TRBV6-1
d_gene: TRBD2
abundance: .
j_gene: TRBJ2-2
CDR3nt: TGTGCCAGCAGTGAATGGCGGGGGGCCACCGGGGAGCTGTTTTTT
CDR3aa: CASSEWRGATGELFF

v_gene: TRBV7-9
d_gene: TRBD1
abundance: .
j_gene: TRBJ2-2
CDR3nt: TGTGCCAGCAGCCAGGGACAGGGTGCGTCTCCGGGCCCCGGGGAGCTGTTTTTT
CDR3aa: CASSQGQGASPGPGELFF

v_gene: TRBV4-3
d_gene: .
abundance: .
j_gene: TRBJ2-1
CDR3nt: TGCGCCAGCAGCCAAGATTTACTCTACAATGAGCAGTTCTTC
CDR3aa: CASSQDLLYNEQFF

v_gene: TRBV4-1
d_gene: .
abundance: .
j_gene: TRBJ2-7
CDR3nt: TGCGCCAGCAGCCGGGGCGGAGGGAAGTCCCCCTACGAGCAGTACTTC
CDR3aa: CASSRGGGKSPYEQYF

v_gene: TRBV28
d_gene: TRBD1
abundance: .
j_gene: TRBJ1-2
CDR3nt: TGTGCCAGCAGTCCCCGGGACAGTTCATCTCGAGTATCCTCCGGCTACACCTTC
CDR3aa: CASSPRDSSSRVSSGYTF

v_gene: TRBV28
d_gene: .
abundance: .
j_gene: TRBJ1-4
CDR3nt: TGTGCCAGCAGTTTTAGTGAAAAACTGTTTTTT
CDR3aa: CASSFSEKLFF

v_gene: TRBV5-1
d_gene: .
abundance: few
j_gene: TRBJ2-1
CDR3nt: TGCGCCAGCAGCTTGGTCCCCAAACAGGGCGGCGGTGAGCAGTTCTTC
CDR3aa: CASSLVPKQGGGEQFF

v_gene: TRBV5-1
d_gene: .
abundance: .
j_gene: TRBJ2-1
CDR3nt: TGCGCCAGCAGCTTGGCATCAGGGAGCTCCTACAATGAGCAGTTCTTC
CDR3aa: CASSLASGSSYNEQFF

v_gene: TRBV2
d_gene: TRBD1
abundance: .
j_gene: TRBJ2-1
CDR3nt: TGTGCCAGCAGCGAGGACAGGGGCTCCCCTAATGAGCAGTTCTTC
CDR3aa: CASSEDRGSPNEQFF

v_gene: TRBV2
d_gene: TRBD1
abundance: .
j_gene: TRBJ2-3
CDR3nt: TGTGCCAGCAGTACTGAGACAGGGGTCTCAGATACGCAGTATTTT
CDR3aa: CASSTETGVSDTQYF

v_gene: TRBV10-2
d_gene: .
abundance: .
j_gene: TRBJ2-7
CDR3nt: TGCGCCAGCTCTAGCTCCTACGAGCAGTACTTC
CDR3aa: CASSSSYEQYF

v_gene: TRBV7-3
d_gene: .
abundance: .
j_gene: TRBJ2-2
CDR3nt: TGTGCCAGCAGCTCCGACACCGGGGAGCTGTTTTTT
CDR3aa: CASSSDTGELFF

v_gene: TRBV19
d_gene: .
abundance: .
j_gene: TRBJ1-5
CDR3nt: TGTGCCAGTAGTATAGATCTGGAGCCCAGTAGCAATCAGCCCCAGCATTTT
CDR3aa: CASSIDLEPSSNQPQHF

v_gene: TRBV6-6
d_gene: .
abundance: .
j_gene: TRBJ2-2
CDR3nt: TGTGCCAGCAGTTACGGAGTGACCGCCGCGCTCCGGGAGCTGTTTTTT
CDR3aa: CASSYGVTAALRELFF

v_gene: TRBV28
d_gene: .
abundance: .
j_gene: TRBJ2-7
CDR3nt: TGTGCCAGCAGCATAGCGGCGTTCACCTACGAGCAGTACTTC
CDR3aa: CASSIAAFTYEQYF

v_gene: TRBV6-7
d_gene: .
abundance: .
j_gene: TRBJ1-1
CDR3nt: TGTGCCAGCAGTTACTGCCCAGGGACACAAAAAGGGGGTGAAGCTTTCTTT
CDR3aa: CASSYCPGTQKGGEAFF

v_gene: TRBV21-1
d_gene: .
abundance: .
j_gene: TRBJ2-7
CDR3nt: TGTGCCAGGAACTACGAGCAGTACTTC
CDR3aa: CARNYEQYF

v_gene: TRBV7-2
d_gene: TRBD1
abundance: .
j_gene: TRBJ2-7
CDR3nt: TGTGCCAGCAGCCCTTTATCCCTAGGACAGGGGTTCTACGAGCAGTACTTC
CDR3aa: CASSPLSLGQGFYEQYF

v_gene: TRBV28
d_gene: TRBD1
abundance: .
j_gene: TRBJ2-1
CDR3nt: TGTGCCAGCAGTGAAGGGACAGCATACAATGAGCAGTTCTTC
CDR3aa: CASSEGTAYNEQFF

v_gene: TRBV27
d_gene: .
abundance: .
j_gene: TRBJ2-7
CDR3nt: TGTGCCAGCAGTTCCTTAGCTGGGCGGTCGGCCTACGAGCAGTACTTC
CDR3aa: CASSSLAGRSAYEQYF

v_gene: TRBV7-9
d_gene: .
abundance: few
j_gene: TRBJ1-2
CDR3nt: TGTGCCAGCAGCTACGGTCAGACCAGCTATGGCTACACCTTC
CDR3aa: CASSYGQTSYGYTF

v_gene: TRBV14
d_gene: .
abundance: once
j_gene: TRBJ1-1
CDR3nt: TGTGCCAGCAGCCAAGATGCAGGGTTGGGCACTGAAGCTTTCTTT
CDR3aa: CASSQDAGLGTEAFF

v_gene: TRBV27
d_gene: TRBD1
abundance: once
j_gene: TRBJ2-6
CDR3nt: TGTGCCAGCAGTTTAACAGGGGGCAGTGGGGCCAACGTCCTGACTTTC
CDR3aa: CASSLTGGSGANVLTF